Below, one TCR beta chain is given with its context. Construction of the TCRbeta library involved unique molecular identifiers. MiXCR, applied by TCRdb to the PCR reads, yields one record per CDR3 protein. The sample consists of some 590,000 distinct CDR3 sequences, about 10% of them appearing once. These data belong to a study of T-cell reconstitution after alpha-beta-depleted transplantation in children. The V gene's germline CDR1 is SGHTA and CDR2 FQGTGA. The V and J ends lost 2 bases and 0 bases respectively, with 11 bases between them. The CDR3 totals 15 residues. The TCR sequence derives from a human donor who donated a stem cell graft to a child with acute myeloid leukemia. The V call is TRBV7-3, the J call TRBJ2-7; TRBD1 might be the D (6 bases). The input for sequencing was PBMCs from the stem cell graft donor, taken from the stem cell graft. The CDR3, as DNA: TGTGCCAGCAGCTTAGGGGACATGAGCTCCTACGAGCAGTACTTC. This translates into CASSLGDMSSYEQYF.